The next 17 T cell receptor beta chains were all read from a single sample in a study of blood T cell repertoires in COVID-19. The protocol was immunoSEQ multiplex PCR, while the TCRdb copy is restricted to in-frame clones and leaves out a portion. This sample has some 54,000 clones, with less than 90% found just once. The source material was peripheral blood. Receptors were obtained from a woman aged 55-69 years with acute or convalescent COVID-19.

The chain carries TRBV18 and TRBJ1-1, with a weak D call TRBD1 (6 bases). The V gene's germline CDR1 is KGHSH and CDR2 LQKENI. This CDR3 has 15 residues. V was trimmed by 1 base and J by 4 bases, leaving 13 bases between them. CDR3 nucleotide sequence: TGTGCCAGCTCACCACGTAGGGGGGGGAGCACTGAAGCTTTCTTT. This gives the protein CASSPRRGGSTEAFF.

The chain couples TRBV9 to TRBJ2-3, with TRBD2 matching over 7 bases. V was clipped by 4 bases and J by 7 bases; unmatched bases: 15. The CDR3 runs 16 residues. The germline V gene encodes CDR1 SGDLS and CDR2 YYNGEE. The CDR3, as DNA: TGTGCCAGCAGCCCACGTCTCGCTAGCGGCATAAATACGCAGTATTTT. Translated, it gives CASSPRLASGINTQYF.

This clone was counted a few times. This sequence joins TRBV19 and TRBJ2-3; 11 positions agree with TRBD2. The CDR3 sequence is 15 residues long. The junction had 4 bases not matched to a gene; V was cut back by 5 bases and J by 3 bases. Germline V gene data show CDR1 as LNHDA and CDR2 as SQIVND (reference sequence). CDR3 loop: CASSPLAGGTDTQYF. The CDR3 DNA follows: TGTGCCAGTAGTCCATTAGCGGGGGGGACAGATACGCAGTATTTT.

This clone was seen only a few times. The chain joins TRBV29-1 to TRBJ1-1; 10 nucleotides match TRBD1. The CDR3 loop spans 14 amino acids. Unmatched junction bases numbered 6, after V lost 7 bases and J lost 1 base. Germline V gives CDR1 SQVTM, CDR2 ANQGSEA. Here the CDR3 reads CSASRDRGNTEAFF. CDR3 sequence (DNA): TGCAGCGCGTCCCGGGACAGGGGGAACACTGAAGCTTTCTTT.

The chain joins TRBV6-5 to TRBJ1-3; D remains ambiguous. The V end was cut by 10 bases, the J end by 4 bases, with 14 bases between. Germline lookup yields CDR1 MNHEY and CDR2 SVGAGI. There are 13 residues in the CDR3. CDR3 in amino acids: CATCQEAGNTIYF. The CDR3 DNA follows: TGTGCCACCTGCCAGGAGGCAGGAAACACCATATATTTT.

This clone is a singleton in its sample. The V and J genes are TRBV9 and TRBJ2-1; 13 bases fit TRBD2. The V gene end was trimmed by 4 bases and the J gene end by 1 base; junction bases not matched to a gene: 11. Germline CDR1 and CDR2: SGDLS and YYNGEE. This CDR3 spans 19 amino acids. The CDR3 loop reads CASSRNRTSGRLSYNEQFF. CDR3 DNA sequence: TGTGCCAGCAGCCGAAACAGGACTAGCGGGAGATTATCCTACAATGAGCAGTTCTTC.

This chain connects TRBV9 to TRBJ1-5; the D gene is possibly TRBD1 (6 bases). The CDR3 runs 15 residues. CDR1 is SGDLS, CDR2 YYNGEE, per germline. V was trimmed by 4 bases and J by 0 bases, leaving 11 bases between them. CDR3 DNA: TGTGCCAGCAGCCCCACAGGGCTTAGCAATCAGCCCCAGCATTTT. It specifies CASSPTGLSNQPQHF.

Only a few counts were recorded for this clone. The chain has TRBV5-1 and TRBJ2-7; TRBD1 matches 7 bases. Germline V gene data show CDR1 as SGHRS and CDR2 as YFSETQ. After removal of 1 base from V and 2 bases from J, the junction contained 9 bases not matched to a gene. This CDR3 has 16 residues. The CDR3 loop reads CASSLTGTVRTYEQYF. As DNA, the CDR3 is TGCGCCAGCAGCTTGACCGGGACAGTCCGAACCTACGAGCAGTACTTC.

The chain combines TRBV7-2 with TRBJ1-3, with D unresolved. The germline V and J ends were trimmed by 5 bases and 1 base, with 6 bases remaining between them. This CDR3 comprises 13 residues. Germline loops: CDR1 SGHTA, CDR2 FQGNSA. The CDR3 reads CASSTNSGNTIYF. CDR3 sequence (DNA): TGTGCCAGCAGCACAAATTCTGGAAACACCATATATTTT.

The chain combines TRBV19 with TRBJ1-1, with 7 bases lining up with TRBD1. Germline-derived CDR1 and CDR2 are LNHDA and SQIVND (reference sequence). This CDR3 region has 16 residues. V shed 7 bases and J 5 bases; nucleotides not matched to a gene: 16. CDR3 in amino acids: CASNKAVGGKRTEAFF. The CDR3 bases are TGTGCCAGTAACAAAGCAGTAGGGGGCAAGAGGACTGAAGCTTTCTTT.

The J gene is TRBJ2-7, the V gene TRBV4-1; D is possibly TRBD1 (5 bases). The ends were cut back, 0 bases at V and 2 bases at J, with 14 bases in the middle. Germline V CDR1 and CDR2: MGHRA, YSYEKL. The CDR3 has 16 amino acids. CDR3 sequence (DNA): TGCGCCAGCAGCCAAGATGGAACAGGCGATACCTACGAGCAGTACTTC. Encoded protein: CASSQDGTGDTYEQYF.

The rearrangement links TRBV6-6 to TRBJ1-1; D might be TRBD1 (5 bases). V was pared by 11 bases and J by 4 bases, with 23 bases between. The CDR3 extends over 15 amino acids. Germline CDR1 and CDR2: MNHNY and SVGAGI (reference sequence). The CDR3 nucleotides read TGTGCCGGCAATGCGGAGGCCCGGGGGTCCACTGAAGCTTTCTTT. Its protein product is CAGNAEARGSTEAFF.

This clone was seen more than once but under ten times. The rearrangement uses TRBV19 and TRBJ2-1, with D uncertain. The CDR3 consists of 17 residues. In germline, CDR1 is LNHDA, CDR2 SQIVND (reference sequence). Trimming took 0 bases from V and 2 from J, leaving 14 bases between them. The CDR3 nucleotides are TGTGCCAGTAGTATAGATCGGGTTCCCACTCCCTACAATGAGCAGTTCTTC. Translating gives CASSIDRVPTPYNEQFF.

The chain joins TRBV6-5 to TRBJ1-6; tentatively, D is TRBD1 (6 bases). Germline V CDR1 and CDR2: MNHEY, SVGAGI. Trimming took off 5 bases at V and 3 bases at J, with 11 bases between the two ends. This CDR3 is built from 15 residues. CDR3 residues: CASSPRTVYNSPLHF. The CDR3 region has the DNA TGTGCCAGCAGTCCTCGGACAGTCTATAATTCACCCCTCCACTTT.

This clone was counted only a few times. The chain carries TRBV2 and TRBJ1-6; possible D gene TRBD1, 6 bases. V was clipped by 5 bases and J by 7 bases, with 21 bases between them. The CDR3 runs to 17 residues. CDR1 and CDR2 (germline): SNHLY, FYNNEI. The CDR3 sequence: CASSFGQSRYTNSPLHF. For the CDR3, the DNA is TGTGCCAGCAGTTTCGGACAGTCCAGATATACAAATTCACCCCTCCACTTT.

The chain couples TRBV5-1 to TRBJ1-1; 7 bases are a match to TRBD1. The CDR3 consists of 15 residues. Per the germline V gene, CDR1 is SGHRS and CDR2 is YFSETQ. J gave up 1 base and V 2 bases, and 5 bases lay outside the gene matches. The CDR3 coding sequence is TGCGCCAGCAGCTTAACAGGGGTAACGAACACTGAAGCTTTCTTT. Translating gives CASSLTGVTNTEAFF.

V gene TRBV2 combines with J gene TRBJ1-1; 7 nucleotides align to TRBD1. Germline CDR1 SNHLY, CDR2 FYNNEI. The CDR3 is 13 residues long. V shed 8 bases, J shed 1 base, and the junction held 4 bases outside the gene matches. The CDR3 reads CASLRGRNTEAFF. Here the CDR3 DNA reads TGTGCCAGCTTAAGGGGGCGGAACACTGAAGCTTTCTTT.